The text below deals with one TCR beta chain. Its specificity is not known. This sample stems from a study of cytomegalovirus exposure and HLA in healthy donors. Broader study findings: What TCR beta sequences reportedly achieved was accurate prediction of HLA-A and HLA-B alleles in most subjects. Likely technical artifact: a cluster of highly shared sequence variants.

The PCR ran on 60 Vbeta and 13 Jbeta primers. The data were produced by immunoSEQ multiplex PCR, yet TCRdb's version contains in-frame clones alone and is incomplete. The data hold approximately 120,000 clones, with 85% to 90% observed a single time. The CDR3 has 14 residues. CDR1 and CDR2 (germline): MNHEY, SVGAGI. V shed 2 bases and J shed 7 bases, with 12 bases lying between them. The TCR was taken from a woman aged 25-40 years in good health and CMV-seropositive. The chain has TRBV6-5 and TRBJ2-1; tentatively, D is TRBD2 (6 bases). Sample: PBMCs. CDR3 loop: CASSYPPEGNEQFF. The CDR3 nucleotides read TGTGCCAGCAGTTACCCGCCGGAGGGAAATGAGCAGTTCTTC.